The 6 T cell receptor beta chains presented below share a single source sample, sequenced in a study of shared clonotypes between healthy human individuals. Libraries were prepared by immunoSEQ multiplex PCR; TCRdb keeps only in-frame clonotypes and omits some of them. The table records 2 million or so clones, less than 95% of them present only once. CD45RO-negative CD8 cells positively selected for CCR7 made up the naive population, which excluded terminally differentiated effector memory CD45RA+ cells. The material sequenced was naive CD8+ T cells sorted from blood. These receptors originate from a man aged 18 to 30 in good health.

The chain uses TRBV10-3 and TRBJ1-1, with D unresolved. The length of the CDR3 is 14 residues. V dropped 2 bases and J dropped 5 bases, with 12 bases sitting between them. Germline V gene sequence: CDR1 ENHRY, CDR2 SYGVKD. Here the CDR3 DNA reads TGTGCCATCAGTGAGAGTGGGGATTGGACTGAAGCTTTCTTT. Its protein product is CAISESGDWTEAFF.

The rearrangement joins TRBV7-9 to TRBJ2-1, with D uncertain. The CDR3 spans 13 residues. Per germline, CDR1 SEHNR and CDR2 FQNEAQ (reference sequence). V was clipped by 3 bases and J by 5 bases, with 8 bases between them. The CDR3 DNA reads TGTGCCAGCAGCTTGAGTACCAACAATGAGCAGTTCTTC. This sequence encodes CASSLSTNNEQFF.

This clone was seen only once. One junction end does not reproduce the germline sequence, and a read error may be involved. The chain recombines TRBV6-5 with TRBJ1-6; TRBD1 aligns across 10 bases. The CDR3 contains 16 residues. Looked up from germline, CDR1 is MNHEY and CDR2 is SVGAGI. Here the CDR3 reads CVSSYGDRGHNSPLHF. CDR3 DNA: TGTGTCAGCAGTTACGGGGACAGGGGCCATAATTCACCCCTCCACTTT.

The chain recombines TRBV6-7 with TRBJ2-3, with D possibly TRBD1 on 6 matching bases. TRBV6-7 is annotated as an ORF whose role is uncertain. V dropped 1 base and J dropped 9 bases, with 20 bases sitting between them. This CDR3 has 16 amino acids. The CDR3 DNA is TGTGCCAGCAGTTACTACCGGACAGTGGGCTTGAGAACGCAGTATTTT. This encodes CASSYYRTVGLRTQYF.

The chain joins TRBV5-1 to TRBJ2-5; the D is unclear. V lost 0 bases, J lost 4 bases, and 13 bases lay in between. This CDR3 spans 15 amino acids. Germline values: CDR1 SGHRS, CDR2 YFSETQ. The DNA for the CDR3 is TGCGCCAGCAGCTTGGAAGGGAACCTCTTAGAGACCCAGTACTTC. This codes for CASSLEGNLLETQYF. Full variable domain (outside the CDR3, taken from reference TRBV5-1 and TRBJ2-5): KAGVTQTPRYLIKTRGQQVTLSCSPISGHRSVSWYQQTPGQGLQFLFEYFSETQRNKGNFPGRFSGRQFSNSRSEMNVSTLELGDSALYLCASSLEGNLLETQYFGPGTRLLVL.

V usage is TRBV27 and J usage is TRBJ1-2; TRBD1 matches at 10 bases. This CDR3 has 14 amino acids. V lost 8 bases and J lost 4; bases outside the gene matches: 7. CDR1 and CDR2 (germline): MNHEY, SMNVEV (reference sequence). The CDR3 loop reads CASGLGQGTYGYTF. Here the CDR3 DNA reads TGTGCCAGCGGATTGGGACAGGGGACCTATGGCTACACCTTC.